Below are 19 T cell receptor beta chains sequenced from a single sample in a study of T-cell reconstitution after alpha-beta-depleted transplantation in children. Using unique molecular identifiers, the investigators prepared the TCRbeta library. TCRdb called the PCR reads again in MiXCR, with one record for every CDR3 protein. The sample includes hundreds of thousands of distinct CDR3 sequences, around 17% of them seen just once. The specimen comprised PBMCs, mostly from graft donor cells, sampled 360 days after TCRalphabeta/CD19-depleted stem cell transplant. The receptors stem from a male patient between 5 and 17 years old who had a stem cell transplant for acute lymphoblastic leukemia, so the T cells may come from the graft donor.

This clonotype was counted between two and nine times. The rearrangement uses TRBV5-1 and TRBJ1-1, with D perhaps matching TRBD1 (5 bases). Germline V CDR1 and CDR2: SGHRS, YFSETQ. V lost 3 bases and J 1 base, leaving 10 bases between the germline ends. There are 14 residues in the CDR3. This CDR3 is CASSWGPGNTEAFF. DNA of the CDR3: TGCGCCAGCAGCTGGGGACCGGGGAACACTGAAGCTTTCTTT.

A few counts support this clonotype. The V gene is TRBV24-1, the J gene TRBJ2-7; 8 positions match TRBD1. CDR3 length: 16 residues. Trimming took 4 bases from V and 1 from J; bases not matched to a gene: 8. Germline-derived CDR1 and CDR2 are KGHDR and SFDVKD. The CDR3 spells CATSERGRTGSYEQYF. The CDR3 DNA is TGTGCCACCAGTGAAAGGGGCCGGACAGGGTCCTACGAGCAGTACTTC.

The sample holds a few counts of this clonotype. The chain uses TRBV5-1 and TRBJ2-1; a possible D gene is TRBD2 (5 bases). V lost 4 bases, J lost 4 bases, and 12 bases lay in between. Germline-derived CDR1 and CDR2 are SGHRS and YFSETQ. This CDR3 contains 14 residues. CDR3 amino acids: CASSREIGYNEQFF. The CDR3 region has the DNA TGCGCCAGCAGCAGGGAGATCGGGTACAATGAGCAGTTCTTC.

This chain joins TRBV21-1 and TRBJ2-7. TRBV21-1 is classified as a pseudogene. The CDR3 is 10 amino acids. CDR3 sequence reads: CASSKGVSYF. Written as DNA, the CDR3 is TGTGCCAGCAGCAAAGGGGTGTCTTACTTC.

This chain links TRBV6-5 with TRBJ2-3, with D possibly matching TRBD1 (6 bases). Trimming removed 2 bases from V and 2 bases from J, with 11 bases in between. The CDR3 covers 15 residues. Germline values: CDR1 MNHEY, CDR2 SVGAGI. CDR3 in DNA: TGTGCCAGCAGTTACGAAGGGACACACACAGATACGCAGTATTTT. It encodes CASSYEGTHTDTQYF.

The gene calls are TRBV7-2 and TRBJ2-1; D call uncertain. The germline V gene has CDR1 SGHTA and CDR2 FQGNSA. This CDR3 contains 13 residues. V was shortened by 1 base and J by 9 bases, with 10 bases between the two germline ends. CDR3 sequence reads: CASSLDNPTEQFF. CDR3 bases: TGTGCCAGCAGCTTAGATAATCCTACTGAGCAGTTCTTC.

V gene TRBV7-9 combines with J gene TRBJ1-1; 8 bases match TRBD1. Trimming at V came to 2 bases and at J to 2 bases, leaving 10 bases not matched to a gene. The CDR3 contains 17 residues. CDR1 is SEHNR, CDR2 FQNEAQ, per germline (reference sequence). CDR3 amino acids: CASSLRGGQGGNTEAFF. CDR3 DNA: TGTGCCAGCAGCTTAAGGGGTGGACAGGGAGGAAACACTGAAGCTTTCTTT.

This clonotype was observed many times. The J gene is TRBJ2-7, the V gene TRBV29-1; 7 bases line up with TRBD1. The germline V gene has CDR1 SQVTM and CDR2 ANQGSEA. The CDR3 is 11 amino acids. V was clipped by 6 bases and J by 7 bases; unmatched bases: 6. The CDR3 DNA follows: TGCAGCGTCCGGACAGGATGGGAGCAGTACTTC. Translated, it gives CSVRTGWEQYF.

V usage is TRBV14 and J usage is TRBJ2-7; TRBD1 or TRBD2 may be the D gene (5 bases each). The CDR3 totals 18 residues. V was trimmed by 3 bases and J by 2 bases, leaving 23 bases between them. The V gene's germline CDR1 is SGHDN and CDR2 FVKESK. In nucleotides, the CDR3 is TGTGCCAGCAGCCAGGCCTCCCGGGACCCAATTTTGACCTACGAGCAGTACTTC. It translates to CASSQASRDPILTYEQYF.

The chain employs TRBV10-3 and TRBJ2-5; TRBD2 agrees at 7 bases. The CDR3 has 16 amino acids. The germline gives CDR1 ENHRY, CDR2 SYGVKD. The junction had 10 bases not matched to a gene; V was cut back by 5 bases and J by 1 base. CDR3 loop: CAISRRVGGSQETQYF. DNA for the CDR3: TGTGCCATCAGTAGAAGGGTGGGAGGGAGCCAAGAGACCCAGTACTTC.

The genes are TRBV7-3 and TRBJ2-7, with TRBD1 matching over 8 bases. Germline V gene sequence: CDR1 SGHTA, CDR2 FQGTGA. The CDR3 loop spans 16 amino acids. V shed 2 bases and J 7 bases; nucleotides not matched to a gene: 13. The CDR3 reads CASSLPLGTGWGEQYF. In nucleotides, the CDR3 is TGTGCCAGCAGCTTACCCCTCGGGACAGGCTGGGGGGAGCAGTACTTC.

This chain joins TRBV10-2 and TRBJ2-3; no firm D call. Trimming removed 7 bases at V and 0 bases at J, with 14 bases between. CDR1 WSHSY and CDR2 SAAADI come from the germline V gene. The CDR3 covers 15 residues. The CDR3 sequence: CASTIQAASTDTQYF. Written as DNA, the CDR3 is TGCGCCAGCACTATTCAGGCGGCAAGCACAGATACGCAGTATTTT.

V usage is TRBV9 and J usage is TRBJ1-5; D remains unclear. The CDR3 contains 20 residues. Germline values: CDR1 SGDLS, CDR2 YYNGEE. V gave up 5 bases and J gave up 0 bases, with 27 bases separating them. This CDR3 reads CASSPEPGPPLPISNQPQHF. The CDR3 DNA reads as TGTGCCAGCAGTCCCGAGCCCGGGCCCCCGCTGCCCATTAGCAATCAGCCCCAGCATTTT.

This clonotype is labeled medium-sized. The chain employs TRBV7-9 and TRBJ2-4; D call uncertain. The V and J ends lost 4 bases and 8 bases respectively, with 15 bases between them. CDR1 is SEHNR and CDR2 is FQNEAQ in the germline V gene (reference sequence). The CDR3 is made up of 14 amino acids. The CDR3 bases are TGTGCCAGCAGCTCCCACGCCCCACTCGACATTCAGTACTTC. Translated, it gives CASSSHAPLDIQYF.

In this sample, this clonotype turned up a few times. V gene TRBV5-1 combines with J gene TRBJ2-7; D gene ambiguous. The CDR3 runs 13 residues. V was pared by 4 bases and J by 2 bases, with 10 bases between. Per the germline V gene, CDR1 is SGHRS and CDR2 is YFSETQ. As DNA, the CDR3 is TGCGCCAGCAGCGCCACACCGACCTACGAGCAGTACTTC. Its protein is CASSATPTYEQYF.

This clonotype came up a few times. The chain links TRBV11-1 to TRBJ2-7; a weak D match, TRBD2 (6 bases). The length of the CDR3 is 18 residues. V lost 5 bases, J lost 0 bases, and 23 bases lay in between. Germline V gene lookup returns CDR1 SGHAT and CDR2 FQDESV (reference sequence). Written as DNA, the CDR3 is TGTGCCAGCAGCCCACTTCACGCCGGGACTTTGGTCTCCTACGAGCAGTACTTC. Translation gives CASSPLHAGTLVSYEQYF.

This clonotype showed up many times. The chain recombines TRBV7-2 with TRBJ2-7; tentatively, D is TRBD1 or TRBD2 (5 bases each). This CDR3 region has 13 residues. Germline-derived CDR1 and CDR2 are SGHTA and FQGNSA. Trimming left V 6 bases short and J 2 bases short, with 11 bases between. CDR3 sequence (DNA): TGTGCCAGCAGTTTGTTGGGACCCTACGAGCAGTACTTC. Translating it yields CASSLLGPYEQYF. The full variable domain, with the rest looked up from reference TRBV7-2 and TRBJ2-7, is GAGVSQSPSNKVTEKGKDVELRCDPISGHTALYWYRQSLGQGLEFLIYFQGNSAPDKSGLPSDRFSAERTGGSVSTLTIQRTQQEDSAVYLCASSLLGPYEQYFGPGTRLTVT.

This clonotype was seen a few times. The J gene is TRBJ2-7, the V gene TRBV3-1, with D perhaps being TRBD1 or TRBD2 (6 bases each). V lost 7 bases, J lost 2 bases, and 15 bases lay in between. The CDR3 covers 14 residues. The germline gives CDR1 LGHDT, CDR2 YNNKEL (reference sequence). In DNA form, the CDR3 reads TGTGCCAGCACTCAGGGGCGGAGGGCCTACGAGCAGTACTTC. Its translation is CASTQGRRAYEQYF.

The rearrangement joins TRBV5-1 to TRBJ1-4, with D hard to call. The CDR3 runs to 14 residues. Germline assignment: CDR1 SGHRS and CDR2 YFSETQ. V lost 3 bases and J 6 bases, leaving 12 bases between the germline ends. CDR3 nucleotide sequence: TGCGCCAGCAGCTCCGGACGGGCCGATGAAAAACTGTTTTTT. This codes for CASSSGRADEKLFF.